This TCR beta chain comes out of a study of OX40 agonist ivuxolimab in advanced cancers. Per germline, CDR1 SGHRS and CDR2 YFSETQ. Trimming cost V 4 bases and J 7 bases; bases outside gene matches: 13. The CDR3 contains 16 residues. The method was immunoSEQ multiplex PCR; TCRdb's version includes in-frame clones alone and lacks a portion of them. Of approximately 88,000 clones listed, roughly 90% are singletons. About this clone: Antigen: not known.

Study observations and caveats: CD4+ and CD8+ blood T cells expanded clonally by week 6 at 0.1 to 3.0 mg/kg.

The source is an adult with an advanced solid tumor such as melanoma, head and neck, liver or kidney cancer. V is TRBV5-1 and J is TRBJ2-1, with 8 nucleotides matching TRBD2. The specimen was CD4+ or CD8+ T cells sorted from blood, collected in a trial of the OX40 agonist ivuxolimab. In DNA form, the CDR3 reads TGCGCCAGCAGCCCCATGACCGGGGGGGCCGGAAATGAGCAGTTCTTC. As protein: CASSPMTGGAGNEQFF.